Listed below are T cell receptor beta chains from one sample, sequenced in a study of cytomegalovirus exposure and HLA in healthy donors. Sequencing used immunoSEQ multiplex PCR; TCRdb keeps in-frame clones, though not all of them. Of over 200,000 clones listed, around 91% are singletons. The sequencing input was PBMCs. The receptors were sampled from a woman in her thirties in good health and CMV-seronegative. CDR3s include the opening cysteine and the closing phenylalanine or tryptophan. Each record gives: V gene, J gene, D gene, clone size, CDR3 protein, CDR3 DNA. D genes are given only for firm matches. The size entry is marked missing in some rows and otherwise reads once, few, many or a size class.

V gene: TRBV28
J gene: TRBJ2-7
D gene: NA
clone size: NA
CDR3 protein: CASSQRGLPYEQYF
CDR3 DNA: TGTGCCAGCAGCCAACGCGGACTCCCCTACGAGCAGTACTTC

V gene: TRBV21-1
J gene: TRBJ2-7
D gene: NA
clone size: NA
CDR3 protein: CASSKAWNEQYF
CDR3 DNA: TGTGCCAGCAGCAAAGCGTGGAACGAGCAGTACTTC

V gene: TRBV5-1
J gene: TRBJ2-7
D gene: TRBD1
clone size: NA
CDR3 protein: CASSEGQAGKQYF
CDR3 DNA: TGCGCCAGCAGCGAGGGACAGGCTGGCAAGCAGTACTTC

V gene: TRBV7-9
J gene: TRBJ2-2
D gene: NA
clone size: NA
CDR3 protein: CASRHGFWELFF
CDR3 DNA: TGTGCCAGCAGACACGGGTTCTGGGAGCTGTTTTTT

V gene: TRBV6-6
J gene: TRBJ2-3
D gene: NA
clone size: few
CDR3 protein: CASMRGSTDTQYF
CDR3 DNA: TGTGCCAGCATGCGCGGTAGCACAGATACGCAGTATTTT

V gene: TRBV9
J gene: TRBJ2-2
D gene: TRBD1
clone size: NA
CDR3 protein: CASSVGQGAYTGELFF
CDR3 DNA: TGTGCCAGCAGCGTAGGGCAGGGGGCATACACCGGGGAGCTGTTTTTT

V gene: TRBV11-2
J gene: TRBJ2-1
D gene: NA
clone size: NA
CDR3 protein: CASSLDLVPSHYNEQFF
CDR3 DNA: TGTGCCAGCAGCTTAGATCTCGTGCCTAGCCACTACAATGAGCAGTTCTTC

V gene: TRBV11-3
J gene: TRBJ2-1
D gene: NA
clone size: NA
CDR3 protein: CASSLAGNEQFF
CDR3 DNA: TGTGCCAGCAGCTTAGCCGGGAATGAGCAGTTCTTC

V gene: TRBV9
J gene: TRBJ1-1
D gene: NA
clone size: NA
CDR3 protein: CASSVAGGPNTEAFF
CDR3 DNA: TGTGCCAGCAGCGTGGCGGGAGGACCGAACACTGAAGCTTTCTTT

V gene: TRBV5-4
J gene: TRBJ1-2
D gene: NA
clone size: NA
CDR3 protein: CASSFLADGYTF
CDR3 DNA: TGTGCCAGCAGCTTCTTGGCAGATGGCTACACCTTC